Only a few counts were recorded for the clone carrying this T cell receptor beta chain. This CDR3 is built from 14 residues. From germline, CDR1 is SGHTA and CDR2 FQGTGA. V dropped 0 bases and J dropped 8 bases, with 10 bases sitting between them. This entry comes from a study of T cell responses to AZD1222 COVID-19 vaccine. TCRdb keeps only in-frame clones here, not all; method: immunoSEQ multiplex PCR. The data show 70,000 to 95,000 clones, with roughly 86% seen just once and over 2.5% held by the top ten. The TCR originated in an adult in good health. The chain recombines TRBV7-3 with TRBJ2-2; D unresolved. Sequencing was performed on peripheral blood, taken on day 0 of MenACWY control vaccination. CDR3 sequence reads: CASSLTPQSGELFF. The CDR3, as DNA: TGTGCCAGCAGCTTAACGCCGCAGTCGGGGGAGCTGTTTTTT.